This T cell receptor (beta chain) was captured in a study of blood T cell repertoires in COVID-19 (dated by TCRdb to 2020 to 2021). Turning to the overall study: The collaborator samples originated in the United States, Italy and Spain and spanned the acute and convalescent phases of COVID-19. The prospective study material was composed of cDNA or gDNA derived from T cells, B-cell-depleted T cells, or PBMCs. The dataset comprised deeply sampled blood TCRbeta repertoires from subjects exposed to, actively infected with, or recovered from COVID-19. The repertoires were made available in a free public database intended to serve as a resource for research on the immune response to SARS-CoV-2. Samples were obtained from the ongoing ImmuneRACE study (first 160 participants) and from 1,254 subjects provided by 6 global collaborators. Nearly every sample came with metadata listing a de-identified subject ID, COVID-19 status, age in years and sex. HLA class I and class II types, where available, came from metadata supplied by the sample provider rather than from assay-based typing. General study outcomes and caveats: How much clinical and demographic metadata was included differed by source and by participant, and the metadata was provided uncurated.

The immunoSEQ Assay, a bias-controlled multiplex PCR, was used to amplify TCRbeta CDR3 regions from genomic DNA. Turning to the authors' computational methods: The number of nucleated cells in each sample was estimated by amplification of reference gene primers within the assay. Sequence reads were collapsed and filtered to measure the absolute abundance of every unique TCRbeta CDR3 rearrangement. For each sample, productive Simpson clonality was calculated as the square root of Simpson's diversity index across productive rearrangements. The clones in this table, taken by TCRdb from immuneACCESS, are in-frame only. Not every clone is retained; where verified, under half of the shortfall comes from an unresolved V gene, and the cause of the rest is unknown. From that table come the V and J calls and clone size; the DNA was used to work out D and trimming. Present in this sample are more than 100,000 clones, around 85% of which were seen just once. Around 17% of the sample goes to the ten largest clones.

As to this clone: Its antigen is currently not known. The sample holds no much larger clone one base away, and base qualities are not on file.

V is shortened by 2 bases, J by 2 bases, and the region joining them spans 7 bases. The germline V gene supplies CDR1 MNHEY and CDR2 SVGAGI. Measured from the cysteine to the phenylalanine, the CDR3 is 15 residues long. Only the CDR3 region is kept as DNA, spanning 45 bases read in frame from base 1. Whole blood was collected in K2EDTA tubes by collaborating institutions according to the institutions' own protocols. Collaborator samples were shipped for TCRbeta analysis as frozen whole blood, isolated PBMCs, or DNA extracted from either sample type. The sample taken for sequencing was peripheral blood. This chain is built from TRBV6-5 and TRBJ1-6; TRBD1 might be the D gene, on 5 matching bases. The receptor was derived from a woman in her forties or fifties with acute or convalescent COVID-19. The DNA is as follows: TGTGCCAGCAGTTACCGGGGGGCCTATAATTCACCCCTCCACTTT. It encodes CASSYRGAYNSPLHF.